Sequencing of this TCR beta chain was carried out in a study of blood T cell repertoires in COVID-19. Only in-frame clones appear in the TCRdb table, and some are missing; sequencing was by immunoSEQ multiplex PCR. The data show more than 400,000 clones, 70% to 90% seen once. The CDR3 covers 14 residues. The V and J ends lost 5 bases and 9 bases respectively, with 19 bases between them. CDR1 and CDR2 (germline): SEHNR, FQNEAQ (reference sequence). Sequencing used peripheral blood. The receptor comes from a human donor in a cohort sampled during active COVID-19. V gene TRBV7-9 combines with J gene TRBJ1-1; D is ambiguous. CDR3 nucleotide sequence: TGTGCCAGCAGCCGGGAATTTCACGGAACCCAAGCTTTCTTT. Its protein is CASSREFHGTQAFF. Full variable domain (remainder filled in from reference TRBV7-9 and TRBJ1-1): DTGVSQNPRHKITKRGQNVTFRCDPISEHNRLYWYRQTLGQGPEFLTYFQNEAQLEKSRLLSDRFSAERPKGSFSTLEIQRTEQGDSAMYLCASSREFHGTQAFFGQGTRLTVV.